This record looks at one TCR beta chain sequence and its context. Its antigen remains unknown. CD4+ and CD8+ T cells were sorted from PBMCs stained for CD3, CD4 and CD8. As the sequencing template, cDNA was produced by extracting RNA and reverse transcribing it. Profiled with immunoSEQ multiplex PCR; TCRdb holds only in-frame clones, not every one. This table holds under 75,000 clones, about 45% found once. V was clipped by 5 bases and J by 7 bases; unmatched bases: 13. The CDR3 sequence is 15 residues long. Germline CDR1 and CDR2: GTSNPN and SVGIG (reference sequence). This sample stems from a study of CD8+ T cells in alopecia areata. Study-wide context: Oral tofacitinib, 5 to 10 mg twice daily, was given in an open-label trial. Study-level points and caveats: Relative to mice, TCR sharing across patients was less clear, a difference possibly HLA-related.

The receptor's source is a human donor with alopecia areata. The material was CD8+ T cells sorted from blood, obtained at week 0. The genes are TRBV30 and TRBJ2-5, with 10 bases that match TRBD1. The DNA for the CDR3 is TGTGCCTGGTACCCTCCGACGGGACAGGGGACGACCCAGTACTTC. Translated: CAWYPPTGQGTTQYF.